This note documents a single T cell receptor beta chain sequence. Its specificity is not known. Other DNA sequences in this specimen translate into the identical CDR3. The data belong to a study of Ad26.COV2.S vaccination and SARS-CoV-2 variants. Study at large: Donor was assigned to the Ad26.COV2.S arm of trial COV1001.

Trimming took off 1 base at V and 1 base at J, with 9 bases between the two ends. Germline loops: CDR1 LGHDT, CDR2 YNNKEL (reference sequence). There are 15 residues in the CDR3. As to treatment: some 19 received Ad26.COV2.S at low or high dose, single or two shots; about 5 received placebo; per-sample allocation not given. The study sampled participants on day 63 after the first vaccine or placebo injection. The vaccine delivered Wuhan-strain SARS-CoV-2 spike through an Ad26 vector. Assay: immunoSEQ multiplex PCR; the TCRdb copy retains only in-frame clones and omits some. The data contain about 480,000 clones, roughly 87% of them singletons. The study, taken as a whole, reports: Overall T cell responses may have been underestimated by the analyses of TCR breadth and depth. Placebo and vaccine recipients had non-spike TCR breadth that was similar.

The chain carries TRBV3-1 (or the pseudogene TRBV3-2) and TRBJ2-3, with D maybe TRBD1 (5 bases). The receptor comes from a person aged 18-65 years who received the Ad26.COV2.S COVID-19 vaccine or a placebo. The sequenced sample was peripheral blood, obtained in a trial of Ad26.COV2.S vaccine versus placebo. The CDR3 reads CASSQAGPRTDTQYF. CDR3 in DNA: TGTGCCAGCAGCCAAGCAGGGCCGCGCACAGATACGCAGTATTTT.